This TCR beta chain appears in the sequencing data of a study of T cell repertoires in cytomegalovirus infection. Overall study: The public TCR beta signatures pointed to both CMV infection and matching HLA type.

This clonotype was counted between two and nine times. What it binds is unknown. Study-wide results and caveats: Cumulative public TCR beta family frequency identified carriers of CMV plus the relevant HLA. Ex vivo, HLA-C-restricted CMV-specific TCR beta clonotypes prevailed over the rest of the response.

This CDR3 has 13 residues. CDR1 SGHTA and CDR2 FQGNSA come from the germline V gene. V lost 0 bases and J lost 6, with 9 bases in between. Via MiXCR, TCRdb re-called the reads, giving one row per CDR3 protein. The sample consists of some 170,000 distinct CDR3 sequences, about a sixth of them appearing once. This clonotype originated in a human donor in good health (CMV status not recorded). Some clones in this sample may be carry-over from other donors' samples. Sequenced sample: CD8+ T cells from PBMCs. This sequence joins TRBV7-2 and TRBJ2-7; D is possibly TRBD2 (6 bases). CDR3 sequence (DNA): TGTGCCAGCAGCTTAGCCCTCGGGAGCGAGCAGTACTTC. Its translation: CASSLALGSEQYF.